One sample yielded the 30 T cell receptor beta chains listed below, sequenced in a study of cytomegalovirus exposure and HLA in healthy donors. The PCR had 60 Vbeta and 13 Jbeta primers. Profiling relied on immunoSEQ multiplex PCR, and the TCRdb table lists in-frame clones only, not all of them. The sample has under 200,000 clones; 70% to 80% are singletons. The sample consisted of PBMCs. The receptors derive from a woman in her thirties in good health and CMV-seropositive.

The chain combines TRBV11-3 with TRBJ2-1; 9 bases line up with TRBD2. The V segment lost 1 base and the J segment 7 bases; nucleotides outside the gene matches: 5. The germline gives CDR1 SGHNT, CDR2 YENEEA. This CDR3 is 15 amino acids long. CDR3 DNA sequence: TGTGCCAGCAGCTTAGGCGGGAGGGTGTATAATGAGCAGTTCTTC. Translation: CASSLGGRVYNEQFF. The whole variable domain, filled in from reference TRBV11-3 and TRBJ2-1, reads EAGVVQSPRYKIIEKKQPVAFWCNPISGHNTLYWYLQNLGQGPELLIRYENEEAVDDSQLPKDRFSAERLKGVDSTLKIQPAELGDSAVYLCASSLGGRVYNEQFFGPGTRLTVL.

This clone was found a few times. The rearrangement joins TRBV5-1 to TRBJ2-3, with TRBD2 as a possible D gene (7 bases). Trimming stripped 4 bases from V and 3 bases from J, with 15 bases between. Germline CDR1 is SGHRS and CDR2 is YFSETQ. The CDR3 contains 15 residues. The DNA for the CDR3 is TGCGCCAGCAGCCCTGCAAGGGGGGGTACAGATACGCAGTATTTT. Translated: CASSPARGGTDTQYF.

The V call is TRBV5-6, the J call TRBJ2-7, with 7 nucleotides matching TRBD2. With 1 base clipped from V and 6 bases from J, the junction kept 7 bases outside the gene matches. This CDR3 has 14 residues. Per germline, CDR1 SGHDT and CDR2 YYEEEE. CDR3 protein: CASSLLTSAGEQYF. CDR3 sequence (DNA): TGTGCCAGCAGCTTGTTAACTAGCGCTGGCGAGCAGTACTTC.

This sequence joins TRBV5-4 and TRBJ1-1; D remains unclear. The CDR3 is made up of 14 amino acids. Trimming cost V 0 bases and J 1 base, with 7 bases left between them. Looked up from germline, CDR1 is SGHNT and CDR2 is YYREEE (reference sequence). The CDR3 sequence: CASSLGQTNTEAFF. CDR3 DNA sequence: TGTGCCAGCAGCTTGGGACAAACGAACACTGAAGCTTTCTTT.

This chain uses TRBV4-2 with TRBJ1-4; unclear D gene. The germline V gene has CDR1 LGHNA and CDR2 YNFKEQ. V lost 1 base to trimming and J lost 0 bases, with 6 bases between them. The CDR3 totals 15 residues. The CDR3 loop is CASSQVLATNEKLFF. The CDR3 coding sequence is TGTGCCAGCAGCCAAGTCCTTGCAACTAATGAAAAACTGTTTTTT.

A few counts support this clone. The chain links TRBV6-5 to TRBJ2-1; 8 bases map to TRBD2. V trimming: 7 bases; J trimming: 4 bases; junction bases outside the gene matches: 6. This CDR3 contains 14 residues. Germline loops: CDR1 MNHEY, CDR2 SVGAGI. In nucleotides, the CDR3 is TGTGCCAGCACCACCGGGACTAGATACAATGAGCAGTTCTTC. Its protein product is CASTTGTRYNEQFF.

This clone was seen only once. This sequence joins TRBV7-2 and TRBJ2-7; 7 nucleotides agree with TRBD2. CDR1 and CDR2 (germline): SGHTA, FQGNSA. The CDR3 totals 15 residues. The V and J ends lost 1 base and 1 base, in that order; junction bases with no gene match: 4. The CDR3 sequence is CASSLGPGRSYEQYF. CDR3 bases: TGTGCCAGCAGCTTAGGACCCGGGAGGTCCTACGAGCAGTACTTC.

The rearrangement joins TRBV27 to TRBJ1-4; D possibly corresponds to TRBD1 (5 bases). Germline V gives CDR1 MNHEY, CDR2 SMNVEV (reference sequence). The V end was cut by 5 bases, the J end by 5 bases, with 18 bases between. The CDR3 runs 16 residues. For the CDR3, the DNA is TGTGCCAGCAGTCCCACCCCGACAGTAAGGAATGAAAAACTGTTTTTT. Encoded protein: CASSPTPTVRNEKLFF.

The CDR3 DNA follows: TGTGCCAGCAGCCCGTTCGGCACTGAAGCTTTCTTT. It is translated as CASSPFGTEAFF. The chain links TRBV7-2 to TRBJ1-1; no definite D call. The CDR3 has 12 residues. With 5 bases removed from V and 4 bases from J, the gap between germline ends came to 8 bases. Germline lookup yields CDR1 SGHTA and CDR2 FQGNSA.

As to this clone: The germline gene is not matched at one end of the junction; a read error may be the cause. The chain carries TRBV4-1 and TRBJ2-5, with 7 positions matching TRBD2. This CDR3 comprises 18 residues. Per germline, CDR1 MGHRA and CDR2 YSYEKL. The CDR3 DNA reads TGCGCCAGCAGACAAGAGGTTTTGGCGGGAGATACTCAAGAGACCCAGTACTTC. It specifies CASRQEVLAGDTQETQYF.

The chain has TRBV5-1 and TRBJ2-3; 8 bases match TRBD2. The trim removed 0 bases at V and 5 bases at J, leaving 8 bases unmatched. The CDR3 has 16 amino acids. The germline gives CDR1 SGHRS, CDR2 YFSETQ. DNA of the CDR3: TGCGCCAGCAGCTTGGCCTCAGCGGGAGATATAGATACGCAGTATTTT. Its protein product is CASSLASAGDIDTQYF.

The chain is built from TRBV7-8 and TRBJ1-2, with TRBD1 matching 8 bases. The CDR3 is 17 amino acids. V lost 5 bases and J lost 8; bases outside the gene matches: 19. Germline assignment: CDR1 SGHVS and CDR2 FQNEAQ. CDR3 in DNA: TGTGCCAGCAGCCCCCGTCCGGACAGGGCTGGAATCATGGGCTACACCTTC. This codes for CASSPRPDRAGIMGYTF.

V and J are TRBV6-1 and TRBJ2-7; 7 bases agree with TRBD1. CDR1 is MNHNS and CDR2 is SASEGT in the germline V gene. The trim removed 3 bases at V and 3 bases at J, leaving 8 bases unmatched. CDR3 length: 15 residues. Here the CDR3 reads CASSDPTGRYYEQYF. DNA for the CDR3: TGTGCCAGCAGTGATCCGACAGGGCGATACTACGAGCAGTACTTC.

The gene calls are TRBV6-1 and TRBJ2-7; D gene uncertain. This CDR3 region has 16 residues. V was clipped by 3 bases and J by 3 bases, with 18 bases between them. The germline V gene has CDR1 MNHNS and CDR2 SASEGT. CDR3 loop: CASSDLKSRPHYEQYF. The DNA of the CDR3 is TGTGCCAGCAGTGACCTAAAATCGAGGCCGCACTACGAGCAGTACTTC.

The CDR3 reads CASSLTGRSYEQYF. As DNA, the CDR3 is TGCGCCAGCAGCCTGACAGGGAGGTCCTACGAGCAGTACTTC. The genes are TRBV5-1 and TRBJ2-7; possible D gene TRBD1, 7 bases. This CDR3 region has 14 residues. Germline lookup yields CDR1 SGHRS and CDR2 YFSETQ. With 4 bases removed from V and 1 base from J, the gap between germline ends came to 12 bases.

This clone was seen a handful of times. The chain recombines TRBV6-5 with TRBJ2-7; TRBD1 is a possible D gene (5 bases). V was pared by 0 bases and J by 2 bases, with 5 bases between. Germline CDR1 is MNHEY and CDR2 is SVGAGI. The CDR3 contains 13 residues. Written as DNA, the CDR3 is TGTGCCAGCAGTTACTCGGGGCCCTACGAGCAGTACTTC. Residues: CASSYSGPYEQYF.

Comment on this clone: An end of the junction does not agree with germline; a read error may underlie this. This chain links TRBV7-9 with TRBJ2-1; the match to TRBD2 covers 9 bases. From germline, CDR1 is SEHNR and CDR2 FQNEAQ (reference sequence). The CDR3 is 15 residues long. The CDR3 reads CASRLAGVVDNEQFF. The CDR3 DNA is TGTGCCAGCAGATTAGCGGGAGTTGTAGACAATGAGCAGTTCTTC.

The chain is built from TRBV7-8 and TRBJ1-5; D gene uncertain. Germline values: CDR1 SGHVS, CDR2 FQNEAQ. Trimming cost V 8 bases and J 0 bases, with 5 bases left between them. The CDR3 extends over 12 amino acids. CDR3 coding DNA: TGTGCCAGCGGACTTAGCAATCAGCCCCAGCATTTT. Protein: CASGLSNQPQHF. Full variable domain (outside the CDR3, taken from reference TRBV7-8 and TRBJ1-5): GAGVSQSPRYKVAKRGQDVALRCDPISGHVSLFWYQQALGQGPEFLTYFQNEAQLDKSGLPSDRFFAERPEGSVSTLKIQRTQQEDSAVYLCASGLSNQPQHFGDGTRLSIL.

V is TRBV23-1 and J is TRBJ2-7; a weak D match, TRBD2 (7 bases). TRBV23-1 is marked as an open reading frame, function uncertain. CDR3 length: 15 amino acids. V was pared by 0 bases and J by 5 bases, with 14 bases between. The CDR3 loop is CASSQSPRGGNEQYF. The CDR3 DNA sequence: TGCGCCAGCAGTCAATCTCCCAGGGGAGGGAACGAGCAGTACTTC.

CDR3 nucleotides: TGTGCCAGCAGTTTATCGTGGCTAGCCGCGGGCGATGAGCAGTTCTTC. Residues: CASSLSWLAAGDEQFF. The chain is built from TRBV27 and TRBJ2-1; TRBD2 is a possible D gene (5 bases). This CDR3 spans 16 amino acids. Deletions cut 0 bases from V and 8 bases from J, with 17 bases between. The V gene's germline CDR1 is MNHEY and CDR2 SMNVEV (reference sequence).

In DNA form, the CDR3 reads TGTGCCAGCAGTTTAACAGGAGAGCGGGGCCGCACAGATACGCAGTATTTT. It codes for CASSLTGERGRTDTQYF. V and J are TRBV27 and TRBJ2-3; TRBD2 aligns across 7 bases. Germline assignment: CDR1 MNHEY and CDR2 SMNVEV (reference sequence). This CDR3 region has 17 residues. With V trimmed by 2 bases and J by 1 base, 9 bases remained unmatched.

In nucleotides, the CDR3 is TGTGCCAGCAGTCCAACAGGGGAAAACACTGAAGCTTTCTTT. It encodes CASSPTGENTEAFF. The rearrangement links TRBV2 to TRBJ1-1, with 7 bases identical to TRBD1. The V segment lost 5 bases and the J segment 2 bases; nucleotides outside the gene matches: 5. From germline, CDR1 is SNHLY and CDR2 FYNNEI. The CDR3 is 14 residues long.

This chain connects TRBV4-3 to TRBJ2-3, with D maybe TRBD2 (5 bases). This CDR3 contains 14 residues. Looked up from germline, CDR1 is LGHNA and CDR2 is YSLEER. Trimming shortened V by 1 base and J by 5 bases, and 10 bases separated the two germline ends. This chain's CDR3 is CASSQGAGQDTQYF. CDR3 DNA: TGCGCCAGCAGCCAAGGGGCGGGTCAAGATACGCAGTATTTT.

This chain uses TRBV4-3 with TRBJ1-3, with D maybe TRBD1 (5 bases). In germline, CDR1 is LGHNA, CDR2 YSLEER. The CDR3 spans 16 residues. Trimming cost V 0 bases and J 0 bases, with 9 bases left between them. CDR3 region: CASSQDYTGSGNTIYF. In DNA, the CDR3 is TGCGCCAGCAGCCAAGATTACACAGGCTCTGGAAACACCATATATTTT.

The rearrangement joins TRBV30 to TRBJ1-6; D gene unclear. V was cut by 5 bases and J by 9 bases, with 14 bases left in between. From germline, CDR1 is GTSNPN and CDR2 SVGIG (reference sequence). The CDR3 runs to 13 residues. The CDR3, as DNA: TGTGCCTGGGGGCGAGATTCCACTTCACCCCTCCACTTT. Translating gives CAWGRDSTSPLHF.

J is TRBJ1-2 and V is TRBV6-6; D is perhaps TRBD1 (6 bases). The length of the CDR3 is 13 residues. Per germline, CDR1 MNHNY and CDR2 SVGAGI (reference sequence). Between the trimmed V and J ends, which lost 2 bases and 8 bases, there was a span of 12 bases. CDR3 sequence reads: CASSYETGRGYTF. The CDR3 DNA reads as TGTGCCAGCAGTTACGAGACAGGCAGGGGCTACACCTTC.

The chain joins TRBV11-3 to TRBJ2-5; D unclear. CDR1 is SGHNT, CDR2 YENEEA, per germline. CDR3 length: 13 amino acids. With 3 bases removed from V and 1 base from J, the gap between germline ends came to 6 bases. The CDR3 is CASSFNSQETQYF. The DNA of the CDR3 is TGTGCCAGCAGCTTCAACAGCCAAGAGACCCAGTACTTC.

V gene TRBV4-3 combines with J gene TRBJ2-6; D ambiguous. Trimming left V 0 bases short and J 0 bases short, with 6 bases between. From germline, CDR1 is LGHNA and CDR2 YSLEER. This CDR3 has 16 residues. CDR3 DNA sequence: TGCGCCAGCAGCCAAGATAGAACCTCTGGGGCCAACGTCCTGACTTTC. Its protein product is CASSQDRTSGANVLTF.

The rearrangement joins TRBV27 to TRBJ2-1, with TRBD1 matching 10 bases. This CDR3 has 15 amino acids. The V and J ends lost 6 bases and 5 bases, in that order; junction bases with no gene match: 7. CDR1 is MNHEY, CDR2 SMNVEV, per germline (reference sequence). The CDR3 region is CASRAGTGDHNEQFF. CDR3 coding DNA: TGTGCCAGCAGGGCGGGGACAGGGGACCACAATGAGCAGTTCTTC.

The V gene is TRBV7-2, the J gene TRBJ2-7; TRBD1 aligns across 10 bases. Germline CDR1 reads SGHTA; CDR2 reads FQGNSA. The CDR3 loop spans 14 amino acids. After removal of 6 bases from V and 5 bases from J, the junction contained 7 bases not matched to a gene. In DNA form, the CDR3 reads TGTGCCAGCAGGACGGGGGACAGGGGCCACGAGCAGTACTTC. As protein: CASRTGDRGHEQYF.